This passage covers 7 T cell receptor beta chains from one sample sequenced in a study of T cell responses to AZD1222 COVID-19 vaccine. Profiling relied on immunoSEQ multiplex PCR, and the TCRdb table lists in-frame clones only, not all of them. The table shows about 140,000 clones, with 80% to 95% occurring only once. The sample here was peripheral blood, taken on day 0 of AZD1222 vaccination. These TCRs come from an adult in good health.

This chain connects TRBV10-1 to TRBJ2-7; D is unresolved. The CDR3 spans 9 residues. V was trimmed by 9 bases and J by 4 bases, leaving 4 bases between them. The germline CDR1 and CDR2 sequences are WNHNN and SYGVQD (reference sequence). The CDR3 region has the DNA TGCGCCAGTAGGTACGAGCAGTACTTC. Translation: CASRYEQYF.

This chain joins TRBV12-3 or TRBV12-4 and TRBJ2-5; TRBD1 might be the D (5 bases). The V and J ends lost 6 bases and 2 bases respectively, with 10 bases between them. The CDR3 has 13 residues. The CDR3 sequence is CASSRAAQETQYF. CDR3 in DNA: TGTGCCAGCAGCAGGGCCGCGCAAGAGACCCAGTACTTC.

This chain links TRBV27 with TRBJ1-6, with TRBD1 identical over 7 bases. CDR1 MNHEY and CDR2 SMNVEV come from the germline V gene (reference sequence). The V segment lost 10 bases and the J segment 7 bases; nucleotides outside the gene matches: 10. This CDR3 has 14 residues. Written as DNA, the CDR3 is TGTGCCACCATGAGGACAGGAATGAATTCACCCCTCCACTTT. Its translation is CATMRTGMNSPLHF.

This clone showed up just a few times. The chain employs TRBV18 and TRBJ2-2; D is possibly TRBD2 (6 bases). Germline V gene data show CDR1 as KGHSH and CDR2 as LQKENI. The CDR3 sequence is 15 residues long. Trimming removed 3 bases at V and 2 bases at J, with 10 bases between. In DNA form, the CDR3 reads TGTGCCAGCTCACCCGGGACTGGAAACACCGGGGAGCTGTTTTTT. Translation gives CASSPGTGNTGELFF.

The chain couples TRBV9 to TRBJ1-2; D unclear. V lost 0 bases and J lost 5, with 5 bases in between. This CDR3 contains 12 residues. Germline V lookup: CDR1 SGDLS, CDR2 YYNGEE. As DNA, the CDR3 is TGTGCCAGCAGCGTAGTTCAGTATGGCTACACCTTC. It yields the protein CASSVVQYGYTF.

This clone showed up just once. This rearrangement joins TRBV15 to TRBJ2-3; 8 bases align to TRBD2. The CDR3 sequence is 17 residues long. The V segment lost 3 bases and the J segment 1 base; nucleotides outside the gene matches: 9. CDR1 and CDR2 (germline): LNHNV, YYDKDF (reference sequence). CDR3 in DNA: TGTGCCACCAGCAGTTTCGCCAGCGGGAGTGGCACAGATACGCAGTATTTT. Its translation is CATSSFASGSGTDTQYF.

V is TRBV10-3 and J is TRBJ1-2, with TRBD1 matching over 8 bases. Germline V gene sequence: CDR1 ENHRY, CDR2 SYGVKD. The length of the CDR3 is 14 residues. V lost 10 bases to trimming and J lost 2 bases; unmatched junction nucleotides: 9. The CDR3 loop is CANKQGGDNYGYTF. The DNA for the CDR3 is TGTGCCAACAAACAGGGGGGCGACAACTATGGCTACACCTTC.